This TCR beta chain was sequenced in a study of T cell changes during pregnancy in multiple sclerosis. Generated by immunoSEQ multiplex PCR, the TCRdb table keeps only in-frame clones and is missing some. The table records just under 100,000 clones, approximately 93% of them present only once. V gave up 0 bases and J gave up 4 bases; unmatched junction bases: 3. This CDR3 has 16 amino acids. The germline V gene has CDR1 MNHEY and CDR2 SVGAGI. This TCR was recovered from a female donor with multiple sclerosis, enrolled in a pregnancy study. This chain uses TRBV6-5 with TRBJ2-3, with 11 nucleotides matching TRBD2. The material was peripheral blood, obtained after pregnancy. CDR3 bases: TGTGCCAGCAGTTACTCGGGGACTAGCGGCGCAGATACGCAGTATTTT. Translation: CASSYSGTSGADTQYF.